The 17 T cell receptor beta chains in this list originate from one sample, sequenced in a study of early T cells in non-severe SARS-CoV-2 infection. MiXCR, applied by TCRdb to the 5' RACE reads, yields one record per CDR3 protein. The sample has roughly 56,000 distinct CDR3 sequences; approximately 10% are singletons. Sequencing was performed on whole blood. Receptors were obtained from an adult who was a healthcare worker with PCR-confirmed SARS-CoV-2 infection or an uninfected control (not recorded which).

This clonotype was picked up many times. The V gene is TRBV20-1, the J gene TRBJ2-7, with 9 bases identical to TRBD1. The germline CDR1 and CDR2 sequences are DFQATT and SNEGSKA (reference sequence). The trim removed 0 bases at V and 3 bases at J, leaving 3 bases unmatched. The CDR3 is 14 amino acids. The CDR3 sequence: CSARDSDRGYEQYF. The CDR3, as DNA: TGCAGTGCTAGAGATTCGGACAGGGGCTACGAGCAGTACTTC.

The rearrangement joins TRBV7-9 to TRBJ1-1; 7 nucleotides align to TRBD1. The CDR3 runs 15 residues. V lost 5 bases to trimming and J lost 1 base; unmatched junction nucleotides: 7. The germline V gene has CDR1 SEHNR and CDR2 FQNEAQ (reference sequence). This CDR3 is CASSLRSGGNTEAFF. The CDR3 coding sequence is TGTGCCAGCAGCCTTCGCTCAGGGGGGAACACTGAAGCTTTCTTT. Full variable domain (outside the CDR3, taken from reference TRBV7-9 and TRBJ1-1): DTGVSQNPRHKITKRGQNVTFRCDPISEHNRLYWYRQTLGQGPEFLTYFQNEAQLEKSRLLSDRFSAERPKGSFSTLEIQRTEQGDSAMYLCASSLRSGGNTEAFFGQGTRLTVV.

This clonotype came up a few times. The chain uses TRBV27 and TRBJ1-1; D is unclear. The CDR3 runs to 14 residues. The ends were cut back, 5 bases at V and 0 bases at J, with 10 bases in the middle. CDR1 is MNHEY and CDR2 is SMNVEV in the germline V gene (reference sequence). In nucleotides, the CDR3 is TGTGCCAGCAGTCCCGGGGTCATGAACACTGAAGCTTTCTTT. Translated, it gives CASSPGVMNTEAFF.

V and J are TRBV11-3 and TRBJ2-2, with TRBD2 matching over 7 bases. This CDR3 is built from 17 residues. Looked up from germline, CDR1 is SGHNT and CDR2 is YENEEA. V shed 1 base and J 0 bases; nucleotides not matched to a gene: 5. This CDR3 reads CASSLGIAGANTGELFF. The DNA for the CDR3 is TGTGCCAGCAGCTTAGGTATTGCGGGAGCGAACACCGGGGAGCTGTTTTTT. The entire variable domain, with the rest obtained from reference TRBV11-3 and TRBJ2-2, is as follows: EAGVVQSPRYKIIEKKQPVAFWCNPISGHNTLYWYLQNLGQGPELLIRYENEEAVDDSQLPKDRFSAERLKGVDSTLKIQPAELGDSAVYLCASSLGIAGANTGELFFGEGSRLTVL.

On this clonotype itself: A much larger clone lies a single base off, so this may be a read error. The chain combines TRBV14 with TRBJ2-3; D call uncertain. CDR3 length: 14 residues. The germline V and J ends were trimmed by 4 bases and 5 bases, with 13 bases remaining between them. Looked up from germline, CDR1 is SGHDN and CDR2 is FVKESK. The CDR3 DNA sequence: TGTGCCAGCAGCCCTCGATGTCACCTAGATACGCAGTATTTT. Residues: CASSPRCHLDTQYF.

The chain uses TRBV12-5 and TRBJ2-7; maybe TRBD2 (5 bases). The CDR3 is 13 residues long. From germline, CDR1 is LGHNT and CDR2 FRNRAP. Trimming left V 5 bases short and J 2 bases short, with 10 bases between. CDR3 region: CASGGSRTYEQYF. CDR3 bases: TGTGCTAGTGGTGGGAGTCGGACCTACGAGCAGTACTTC.

In its sample, this clonotype was seen many times. The chain combines TRBV3-1 with TRBJ2-7, with D possibly TRBD1 on 5 matching bases. The length of the CDR3 is 14 residues. V shed 1 base and J shed 4 bases, with 11 bases lying between them. The V gene's germline CDR1 is LGHDT and CDR2 YNNKEL (reference sequence). DNA for the CDR3: TGTGCCAGCAGCCAAGGACAGTCCCTTTACGAGCAGTACTTC. Its translation: CASSQGQSLYEQYF.

This clonotype was observed a few times. The chain couples TRBV6-6 to TRBJ2-3, with TRBD1 as a possible D gene (6 bases). V gave up 8 bases and J gave up 0 bases, with 18 bases separating them. The CDR3 loop spans 16 amino acids. CDR1 is MNHNY and CDR2 is SVGAGI in the germline V gene (reference sequence). DNA for the CDR3: TGTGCCAGCGCCCGACTTAGGACAGCTAGCACAGATACGCAGTATTTT. It specifies CASARLRTASTDTQYF.

This clonotype appeared a few times. The V and J genes are TRBV6-2 or TRBV6-3 and TRBJ2-1; D is unclear. CDR1 and CDR2 from the germline V gene are MNHEY and SVGEGT. This CDR3 is built from 12 residues. V gave up 3 bases and J gave up 7 bases, with 7 bases separating them. The CDR3 coding sequence is TGTGCCAGCAGTTATTCCATAAATGAGCAGTTCTTC. Its protein is CASSYSINEQFF.

There are many counts of this clonotype. V and J are TRBV9 and TRBJ2-2, with 7 bases aligning to TRBD2. The ends lost 0 bases at V and 6 bases at J; junction bases unmatched: 14. Germline assignment: CDR1 SGDLS and CDR2 YYNGEE. The CDR3 length is 18 residues. In DNA form, the CDR3 reads TGTGCCAGCAGCGTAGCAGTGGCTAGCGGACCCTGGGCCGGGGAGCTGTTTTTT. Translation gives CASSVAVASGPWAGELFF.

Only one count was recorded for this clonotype. At one end the junction does not follow the germline gene, possibly because of a read error. This rearrangement joins TRBV11-2 to TRBJ2-3; tentatively, D is TRBD2 (5 bases). This CDR3 contains 12 residues. The V gene's germline CDR1 is SGHAT and CDR2 FQNNGV. CDR3 in amino acids: CAGSLEVGAPYF. The CDR3, as DNA: TGTGCCGGCAGCTTAGAAGTGGGAGCGCCGTATTTT. Full variable domain (remainder filled in from reference TRBV11-2 and TRBJ2-3): EAGVAQSPRYKIIEKRQSVAFWCNPISGHATLYWYQQILGQGPKLLIQFQNNGVVDDSQLPKDRFSAERLKGVDSTLKIQPAKLEDSAVYLCAGSLEVGAPYFGPGTRLTVL.

This clonotype was detected only a few times. The J gene is TRBJ2-1, the V gene TRBV29-1; possible D gene TRBD2, 6 bases. CDR1 is SQVTM, CDR2 ANQGSEA, per germline. The CDR3 length is 12 residues. The V end lost 6 bases, the J end lost 8 bases, and 14 bases lay between the germline ends. The CDR3 loop is CSVVGGSDEQFF. As DNA, the CDR3 is TGCAGCGTAGTGGGGGGTAGCGATGAGCAGTTCTTC.

V is TRBV6-2 or TRBV6-3 and J is TRBJ1-5; no clear D gene. V was trimmed by 0 bases and J by 5 bases, leaving 8 bases between them. CDR1 and CDR2 (germline): MNHEY, SVGEGT. The CDR3 has 14 residues. The CDR3 region has the DNA TGTGCCAGCAGTTACTCAGTCGAATATCAGCCCCAGCATTTT. Translating gives CASSYSVEYQPQHF.

This clonotype was picked up many times. The V call is TRBV3-1, the J call TRBJ1-5, with 7 bases aligning to TRBD1. Germline V CDR1 and CDR2: LGHDT, YNNKEL (reference sequence). Losses at the gene ends were 5 bases for V and 6 bases for J; bases not matched to a gene: 4. The CDR3 has 13 residues. CDR3 region: CASSDRDSQPQHF. CDR3 nucleotide sequence: TGTGCCAGCAGCGACCGGGACAGTCAGCCCCAGCATTTT.

Concerning this clonotype: This may be a read error, as it is one base from a much larger clone. The V call is TRBV20-1, the J call TRBJ2-3; D uncertain. This CDR3 contains 15 residues. Trimming pared 5 bases from V and 1 base from J, leaving 16 bases between. The V gene's germline CDR1 is DFQATT and CDR2 SNEGSKA (reference sequence). CDR3 bases: TGCAGTGCTCCGGAGTCGCAGTCTTGCACAGATACGCAGTATTTT. Its protein is CSAPESQSCTDTQYF.

A few counts support this clonotype. The chain recombines TRBV20-1 with TRBJ2-5; no definite D call. V was clipped by 0 bases and J by 5 bases, with 7 bases between them. Germline CDR1 DFQATT, CDR2 SNEGSKA (reference sequence). The CDR3 is 12 residues long. Written as DNA, the CDR3 is TGCAGTGCTAGAGATCCCCTGGAGACCCAGTACTTC. Its protein product is CSARDPLETQYF.

The J gene is TRBJ2-7, the V gene TRBV7-2, with D possibly being TRBD2 (5 bases). CDR3 length equals 15 residues. Trimming left V 6 bases short and J 2 bases short, with 17 bases between. Per germline, CDR1 SGHTA and CDR2 FQGNSA. The CDR3 is CASSSKLEVAYEQYF. The CDR3 DNA follows: TGTGCCAGCAGTTCCAAACTAGAGGTCGCCTACGAGCAGTACTTC.